These 26 T cell receptor beta chains originate from one sample sequenced in a study of blood T cell repertoires in COVID-19. Profiled with immunoSEQ multiplex PCR; TCRdb holds only in-frame clones, not every one. The table lists a few hundred thousand clones, approximately 89% of them singletons, with approximately 4.1% in the top ten. Sequenced sample: peripheral blood. These receptor sequences come from an older woman with COVID-19, enrolled during active disease.

CDR3 DNA: TGTGCCAGCAGTCACCTCCCAGGACAGGGAGGCTACGATAACTATGGCTACACCTTC. Translated: CASSHLPGQGGYDNYGYTF. The V gene is TRBV28, the J gene TRBJ1-2; 8 bases match TRBD1. Trimming took 5 bases from V and 1 from J; bases not matched to a gene: 18. Germline CDR1 reads MDHEN; CDR2 reads SYDVKM. The CDR3 covers 19 residues.

The CDR3 DNA follows: TGTGCCAGCAGCCCAGTCCGAAATGAGCAGTTCTTC. It encodes CASSPVRNEQFF. The genes are TRBV6-6 and TRBJ2-1, with unresolved D. V was pared by 6 bases and J by 7 bases, with 10 bases between. CDR1 is MNHNY, CDR2 SVGAGI, per germline (reference sequence). This CDR3 region has 12 residues.

The rearrangement uses TRBV6-2 or TRBV6-3 and TRBJ2-3, with 15 bases matching TRBD2. J gave up 7 bases and V 5 bases, and 7 bases lay outside the gene matches. The germline gives CDR1 MNHEY, CDR2 SVGEGT. The CDR3 has 16 amino acids. The CDR3 sequence: CASSPRTSGGAYTQYF. CDR3 nucleotides: TGTGCCAGCAGTCCGCGGACTAGCGGGGGGGCCTATACGCAGTATTTT.

This clone was seen just once. The chain combines TRBV2 with TRBJ2-3, with TRBD2 matching over 9 bases. V lost 7 bases to trimming and J lost 2 bases; unmatched junction nucleotides: 4. In germline, CDR1 is SNHLY, CDR2 FYNNEI. CDR3 size: 14 residues. CDR3 amino acids: CASTSGGLTDTQYF. The DNA for the CDR3 is TGTGCCAGCACCAGCGGGGGGCTCACAGATACGCAGTATTTT.

There are a few counts of this clone. The rearrangement joins TRBV5-4 to TRBJ1-1, with TRBD1 matching 7 bases. V dropped 3 bases and J dropped 1; count of bases not matched to a gene: 3. Germline V gene data show CDR1 as SGHNT and CDR2 as YYREEE (reference sequence). CDR3 length: 14 amino acids. This CDR3 is CASSSGQWNTEAFF. The CDR3 DNA is TGTGCCAGCAGCTCGGGACAGTGGAACACTGAAGCTTTCTTT.

The V gene is TRBV6-2 or TRBV6-3, the J gene TRBJ1-4; 9 nucleotides match TRBD1. This CDR3 has 16 residues. V lost 5 bases, J lost 8 bases, and 12 bases stayed unmatched. Germline V gene sequence: CDR1 MNHEY, CDR2 SVGEGT. DNA for the CDR3: TGTGCCAGCAGTCAATATGCGGGACAGGGCGGGGAAAAACTGTTTTTT. Its protein product is CASSQYAGQGGEKLFF.

The chain carries TRBV18 and TRBJ1-3; possible D gene TRBD1, 6 bases. The CDR3 loop spans 16 amino acids. Germline V lookup: CDR1 KGHSH, CDR2 LQKENI. Deletions cut 4 bases from V and 4 bases from J, with 17 bases between. As DNA, the CDR3 is TGTGCCAGCTCACACGGGATACAGGGCTCGGGAAACACCATATATTTT. This sequence encodes CASSHGIQGSGNTIYF.

The count of this clone is one. The chain combines TRBV5-1 with TRBJ2-3, with D possibly matching TRBD2 (5 bases). Germline CDR1 and CDR2: SGHRS and YFSETQ. The CDR3 is 14 residues long. The V and J ends lost 4 bases and 1 base respectively, with 10 bases between them. CDR3 bases: TGCGCCAGCAGCCCCTCAGCGGGCACAGATACGCAGTATTTT. This codes for CASSPSAGTDTQYF.

The chain couples TRBV6-5 to TRBJ2-7, with a tentative D call TRBD1 (6 bases). Per the germline V gene, CDR1 is MNHEY and CDR2 is SVGAGI. Trimming removed 3 bases at V and 0 bases at J, with 12 bases between. This CDR3 is 15 amino acids long. CDR3 residues: CASSYGGASSYEQYF. CDR3 coding DNA: TGTGCCAGCAGTTATGGGGGCGCCAGCTCCTACGAGCAGTACTTC.

This chain connects TRBV9 to TRBJ2-1, with 13 positions matching TRBD2. The V and J ends lost 4 bases and 4 bases, in that order; junction bases with no gene match: 17. The CDR3 covers 20 residues. In germline, CDR1 is SGDLS, CDR2 YYNGEE. The CDR3 region has the DNA TGTGCCAGCAGCCCCGGACTAGCGGGGGAGCTCCCCGTGGTTTACAATGAGCAGTTCTTC. Translation: CASSPGLAGELPVVYNEQFF.

The genes are TRBV7-8 and TRBJ1-6; no firm D call. V lost 5 bases, J lost 0 bases, and 11 bases lay in between. The CDR3 loop spans 16 amino acids. Germline loops: CDR1 SGHVS, CDR2 FQNEAQ. The CDR3 DNA reads TGTGCCAGCAGCATTACCCCCAGCTCCTATAATTCACCCCTCCACTTT. Residues: CASSITPSSYNSPLHF.

The chain carries TRBV21-1 and TRBJ2-3; the table's D call, TRBD2, was not checked against the DNA. TRBV21-1 is a documented pseudogene. This CDR3 spans 21 amino acids. The DNA of the CDR3 is TGTGCCAGCAGCAGACCCCTCGGGACTAGCGGGGAGTGGCTTAGCACAGATACGCAGTATTTT. Protein: CASSRPLGTSGEWLSTDTQYF.

The genes are TRBV19 and TRBJ1-6, with TRBD1 identical over 8 bases. Germline V lookup: CDR1 LNHDA, CDR2 SQIVND (reference sequence). This CDR3 spans 14 amino acids. J gave up 7 bases and V 3 bases, and 2 bases lay outside the gene matches. CDR3 bases: TGTGCCAGTAGTATTCGGACAGGGAATTCACCCCTCCACTTT. Its translation: CASSIRTGNSPLHF.

The J gene is TRBJ2-7, the V gene TRBV28, with TRBD1 matching 9 bases. CDR3 size: 16 residues. V trimming: 7 bases; J trimming: 1 base; junction bases outside the gene matches: 11. Germline V gives CDR1 MDHEN, CDR2 SYDVKM. CDR3: CASKDPGQGLSYEQYF. CDR3 nucleotide sequence: TGTGCCAGCAAAGACCCGGGACAGGGCTTATCCTACGAGCAGTACTTC.

The rearrangement joins TRBV5-1 to TRBJ1-4, with D uncertain. CDR3 length: 13 amino acids. Germline CDR1 SGHRS, CDR2 YFSETQ. V lost 7 bases, J lost 8 bases, and 15 bases lay in between. CDR3 bases: TGCGCCAGCGCCTCAGGATCTATCGAAAAACTGTTTTTT. Translating gives CASASGSIEKLFF.

The J gene is TRBJ1-4, the V gene TRBV12-3 or TRBV12-4, with a tentative D call TRBD1 (5 bases). CDR3 length: 13 amino acids. V lost 5 bases, J lost 7 bases, and 11 bases lay in between. As DNA, the CDR3 is TGTGCCAGCAGTAGAGACAGTTCTGAAAAACTGTTTTTT. It is translated as CASSRDSSEKLFF.

This chain links TRBV11-3 with TRBJ2-7, with D perhaps matching TRBD2 (6 bases). This CDR3 region has 14 residues. The germline gives CDR1 SGHNT, CDR2 YENEEA. The V end lost 2 bases, the J end lost 7 bases, and 15 bases lay between the germline ends. The CDR3 DNA follows: TGTGCCAGCAGCTTAACCGCCAGGGCGGGGGAGCAGTACTTC. The encoded protein is CASSLTARAGEQYF.

V and J are TRBV5-5 and TRBJ2-6; TRBD1 aligns across 11 bases. Trimming took 4 bases from V and 4 from J; bases not matched to a gene: 7. CDR3 length: 17 amino acids. Germline lookup yields CDR1 SGHKS and CDR2 YYEKEE (reference sequence). CDR3 sequence (DNA): TGTGCCAGCAGCACACTGGACAGGGGGCCAGGGGCCAACGTCCTGACTTTC. Its protein product is CASSTLDRGPGANVLTF.

This chain joins TRBV15 and TRBJ2-7; 9 bases agree with TRBD2. The CDR3 is 15 residues long. Germline V gene sequence: CDR1 LNHNV, CDR2 YYDKDF (reference sequence). With V trimmed by 1 base and J by 3 bases, 4 bases remained unmatched. In DNA, the CDR3 is TGTGCCACCAGCAGAGCGGCGGGGGGGGGCTACGAGCAGTACTTC. It codes for CATSRAAGGGYEQYF.

This CDR3 reads CASSLPLEQGTTYEQYF. CDR3 sequence (DNA): TGTGCCAGCAGTTTGCCCCTGGAACAGGGGACAACCTACGAGCAGTACTTC. The rearrangement uses TRBV28 and TRBJ2-7; 7 bases agree with TRBD1. Germline CDR1 is MDHEN and CDR2 is SYDVKM. J gave up 2 bases and V 3 bases, and 13 bases lay outside the gene matches. The CDR3 loop spans 17 amino acids.

V is TRBV18 and J is TRBJ2-1; possible D gene TRBD1, 5 bases. This CDR3 spans 12 amino acids. V lost 6 bases, J lost 7 bases, and 10 bases lay in between. CDR1 is KGHSH and CDR2 is LQKENI in the germline V gene. CDR3 loop: CASSSRGNEQFF. CDR3 sequence (DNA): TGTGCCAGCTCGTCTAGGGGTAATGAGCAGTTCTTC.

This sequence joins TRBV5-4 and TRBJ1-2, with D unclear. Germline V CDR1 and CDR2: SGHNT, YYREEE (reference sequence). The CDR3 consists of 14 residues. Trimming removed 4 bases at V and 6 bases at J, with 16 bases between. The CDR3 DNA follows: TGTGCCAGCAGCCGAGTCTCCTGGAGCGATGGCTACACCTTC. As protein: CASSRVSWSDGYTF.

The J gene is TRBJ2-5, the V gene TRBV5-4; TRBD1 matches 9 bases. J lost 4 bases, V lost 4 bases, and 8 bases had no gene match. The CDR3 covers 15 residues. CDR1 and CDR2 (germline): SGHNT, YYREEE (reference sequence). The DNA of the CDR3 is TGTGCCAGCAGCGACACAGGGGGCGCGGGAGAGACCCAGTACTTC. It is translated as CASSDTGGAGETQYF.

A word on this clone: The same CDR3 arises from other DNA sequences in this sample as well. This chain joins TRBV5-1 and TRBJ2-2, with D unclear. CDR3 length: 14 residues. Germline CDR1 is SGHRS and CDR2 is YFSETQ. Trimming shortened V by 0 bases and J by 1 base, and 4 bases separated the two germline ends. As DNA, the CDR3 is TGCGCCAGCAGCTTGGGGCAGAACACCGGGGAGCTGTTTTTT. Protein product: CASSLGQNTGELFF.

This chain connects TRBV27 to TRBJ2-7, with 9 bases identical to TRBD2. Germline-derived CDR1 and CDR2 are MNHEY and SMNVEV (reference sequence). J lost 1 base, V lost 6 bases, and 7 bases had no gene match. CDR3 length: 15 amino acids. CDR3 DNA: TGTGCCAGCAGGCGGGAGGGGTCCCCATCCTACGAGCAGTACTTC. It specifies CASRREGSPSYEQYF.

The V and J genes are TRBV14 and TRBJ1-6; D may be TRBD1 (5 bases). Germline V gives CDR1 SGHDN, CDR2 FVKESK. V was trimmed by 3 bases and J by 7 bases, leaving 10 bases between them. The CDR3 runs to 14 residues. The CDR3 loop reads CASSQQGLNSPLHF. The CDR3 bases are TGTGCCAGCAGCCAGCAGGGTCTCAATTCACCCCTCCACTTT. Using reference TRBV14 and TRBJ1-6 for the parts outside the CDR3, the full variable domain is EAGVTQFPSHSVIEKGQTVTLRCDPISGHDNLYWYRRVMGKEIKFLLHFVKESKQDESGMPNNRFLAERTGGTYSTLKVQPAELEDSGVYFCASSQQGLNSPLHFGNGTRLTVT.